The entry that follows covers one T cell receptor (beta chain) sequence. Per the authors' pipeline: Estimates of nucleated cell counts were drawn from the amplification of reference gene primers. Data came from immunoSEQ multiplex PCR; TCRdb stores just in-frame clones and leaves some out. V, J and clone size derive from that table, while D and trimming were established from the DNA sequence. The data hold around 180,000 clones, with around four fifths observed a single time. Germline V gene data show CDR1 as SGHTA and CDR2 as FQGNSA. The CDR3 is 14 residues long. Trimming cost V 3 bases and J 0 bases, with 5 bases left between them. The data are from a study of blood T cell repertoires in COVID-19. Study overall: Italy, Spain and the United States were the sources of the convalescent and acute COVID-19 samples. In each case, the material was cDNA or gDNA derived from T cells, B-cell-depleted T cells, or PBMCs.

The clonotype comes from a man aged 65 to 79 with active or convalescent COVID-19. The rearrangement uses TRBV7-2 and TRBJ1-4; D remains unclear. Input material: peripheral blood. This CDR3 reads CASSFRATNEKLFF. Here the CDR3 DNA reads TGTGCCAGCAGCTTTCGTGCAACTAATGAAAAACTGTTTTTT.